The 13 T cell receptor beta chains below come from one sample, sequenced in a study of blood T cells in healthy people across ages. It was with a sample-barcoded 5' primer and a J-beta primer mix that a second PCR of roughly 7 to 12 cycles was run. A single record per CDR3 protein comes from TCRdb applying MiXCR to the 5' RACE reads. The sample lists under 850,000 distinct CDR3 sequences, roughly 34% occurring once. Sequencing was carried out using blood. These receptors were taken from a man between 18 and 29 years old in good health.

This clonotype was seen many times. The chain is built from TRBV29-1 and TRBJ2-1; no clear D. V was clipped by 1 base and J by 7 bases, with 11 bases between them. The CDR3 consists of 13 residues. Looked up from germline, CDR1 is SQVTM and CDR2 is ANQGSEA. Written as DNA, the CDR3 is TGCAGCGTTGAAGTCAACAGCCCAAATGAGCAGTTCTTC. This gives the protein CSVEVNSPNEQFF.

The V and J genes are TRBV12-3 or TRBV12-4 and TRBJ1-2; D unresolved. The V end lost 5 bases, the J end lost 6 bases, and 13 bases lay between the germline ends. The CDR3 has 13 amino acids. The chain's CDR3 is CASSVVQTNGYTF. The CDR3 DNA sequence: TGTGCCAGCAGTGTGGTACAGACTAATGGCTACACCTTC.

The rearrangement links TRBV6-1 to TRBJ1-1; D remains ambiguous. CDR1 and CDR2 (germline): MNHNS, SASEGT. Trimming removed 2 bases at V and 4 bases at J, with 11 bases between. The CDR3 totals 14 residues. The CDR3 is CASSEKRGSTEAFF. In DNA, the CDR3 is TGTGCCAGCAGTGAAAAGCGCGGGAGCACTGAAGCTTTCTTT.

There are a few counts of this clonotype. The chain recombines TRBV7-2 with TRBJ2-1; D may be TRBD1 or TRBD2 (5 bases each). Looked up from germline, CDR1 is SGHTA and CDR2 is FQGNSA. The CDR3 spans 11 residues. V was cut by 6 bases and J by 10 bases, with 10 bases left in between. The CDR3 sequence: CASRSGTEQFF. The CDR3 DNA follows: TGTGCCAGCAGATCCGGGACCGAGCAGTTCTTC.

This clonotype was seen a handful of times. V gene TRBV5-1 combines with J gene TRBJ2-3; TRBD2 matches 9 bases. J gave up 6 bases and V 4 bases, and 6 bases lay outside the gene matches. This CDR3 comprises 14 residues. The germline V gene encodes CDR1 SGHRS and CDR2 YFSETQ. CDR3 DNA sequence: TGCGCCAGCAGCCCGGAGCTAGCGGGGGATACGCAGTATTTT. Its protein product is CASSPELAGDTQYF.

Regarding this clonotype: This may stem from a read error, because a much larger clone lies one nucleotide away. Because the CDR3's place on the DNA is in doubt, the DNA is left out and the CDR3 is given as listed by TCRdb. The rearrangement joins TRBV7-2 to TRBJ2-1; whether TRBD1, the table's D call, matches the DNA was not checked. The CDR3 has 12 residues if both end residues are counted. CDR1 is SGHTA, CDR2 FQGNSA, per germline. The CDR3 sequence: CVSRGSGPAQYF.

This clonotype occurred a few times. The chain is built from TRBV3-1 and TRBJ2-5; maybe TRBD2 (5 bases). Germline CDR1 and CDR2: LGHDT and YNNKEL (reference sequence). This CDR3 is 16 amino acids long. Trimming took off 3 bases at V and 5 bases at J, with 19 bases between the two ends. The CDR3 DNA follows: TGTGCCAGCAGCCACTCCTCTGGACTGCAGTCGGAGACCCAGTACTTC. Translation gives CASSHSSGLQSETQYF.

This clonotype turned up a few times. This rearrangement joins TRBV5-6 to TRBJ1-2; the match to TRBD1 covers 7 bases. The CDR3 contains 15 residues. Trimming at V came to 4 bases and at J to 7 bases, leaving 13 bases not matched to a gene. The germline gives CDR1 SGHDT, CDR2 YYEEEE. The CDR3 nucleotides read TGTGCCAGCAGCCCAAAGACAGGGAAGCGGGGTGGCTACACCTTC. Amino acid sequence: CASSPKTGKRGGYTF.

This clonotype was seen more than once but under ten times. This rearrangement joins TRBV27 to TRBJ1-1, with 7 bases aligning to TRBD1. This CDR3 comprises 14 residues. Trimming at V came to 1 base and at J to 4 bases, leaving 3 bases not matched to a gene. The germline CDR1 and CDR2 sequences are MNHEY and SMNVEV (reference sequence). The CDR3: CASSLFRQGTEAFF. In nucleotides, the CDR3 is TGTGCCAGCAGTTTATTCAGACAGGGCACTGAAGCTTTCTTT.

This clonotype was observed a few times. J is TRBJ2-2 and V is TRBV9; possible D gene TRBD1, 5 bases. The CDR3 is 14 residues long. Germline loops: CDR1 SGDLS, CDR2 YYNGEE. Trimming pared 7 bases from V and 6 bases from J, leaving 16 bases between. The CDR3 DNA is TGTGCCAGCGGCGGACACGGCAGCCCCGGGGAGCTGTTTTTT. Translation: CASGGHGSPGELFF.

With regard to this clonotype: A much larger clone lies a single base off, so this may be a read error. This chain connects TRBV15 to TRBJ2-1, with D uncertain. Germline V gene data show CDR1 as LNHNV and CDR2 as YYDKDF (reference sequence). The CDR3 spans 14 residues. The V end lost 0 bases, the J end lost 4 bases, and 7 bases lay between the germline ends. CDR3 residues: CATSREKGYNEQFF. CDR3 DNA: TGTGCCACCAGCAGAGAGAAGGGATACAATGAGCAGTTCTTC.

The gene calls are TRBV5-1 and TRBJ2-3; the match to TRBD2 covers 13 bases. V lost 3 bases, J lost 2 bases, and 3 bases stayed unmatched. Germline assignment: CDR1 SGHRS and CDR2 YFSETQ. The CDR3 is made up of 16 amino acids. CDR3 sequence: CASSWGTSGNTDTQYF. As DNA, the CDR3 is TGCGCCAGCAGCTGGGGGACTAGCGGGAACACAGATACGCAGTATTTT.

This chain uses TRBV11-2 with TRBJ2-1; 9 bases agree with TRBD1. The DNA end lines up better with TRBJ2-7; the J call may be wrong. Per germline, CDR1 SGHAT and CDR2 FQNNGV. CDR3 length: 17 residues. The DNA for the CDR3 is TGTGCCAGCAGCCAAAAACTACAGGGGGCCGTCTACAATGAGCAGTACTTC. It is translated as CASSQKLQGAVYNEQYF.